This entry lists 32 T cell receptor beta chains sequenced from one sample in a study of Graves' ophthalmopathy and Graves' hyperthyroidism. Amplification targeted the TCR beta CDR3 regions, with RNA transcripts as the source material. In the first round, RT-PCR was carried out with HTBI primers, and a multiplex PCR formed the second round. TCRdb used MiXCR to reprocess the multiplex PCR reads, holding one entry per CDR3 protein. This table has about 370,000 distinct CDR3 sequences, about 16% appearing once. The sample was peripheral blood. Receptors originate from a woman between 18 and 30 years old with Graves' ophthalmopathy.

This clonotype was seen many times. Here the CDR3 reads CASSRDNAGGYTF. CDR3 coding DNA: TGTGCCAGCAGTCGGGACAACGCCGGCGGCTACACCTTC. The chain links TRBV2 to TRBJ1-2; D possibly corresponds to TRBD1 (6 bases). Per germline, CDR1 SNHLY and CDR2 FYNNEI. The CDR3 loop spans 13 amino acids. V was pared by 5 bases and J by 8 bases, with 15 bases between.

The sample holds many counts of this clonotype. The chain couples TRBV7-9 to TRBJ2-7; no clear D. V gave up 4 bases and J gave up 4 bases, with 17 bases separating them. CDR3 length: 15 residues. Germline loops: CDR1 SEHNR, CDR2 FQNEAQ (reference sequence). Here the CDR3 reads CASSSRPGWDYEQYF. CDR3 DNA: TGTGCCAGCAGCTCCCGACCCGGTTGGGATTACGAGCAGTACTTC.

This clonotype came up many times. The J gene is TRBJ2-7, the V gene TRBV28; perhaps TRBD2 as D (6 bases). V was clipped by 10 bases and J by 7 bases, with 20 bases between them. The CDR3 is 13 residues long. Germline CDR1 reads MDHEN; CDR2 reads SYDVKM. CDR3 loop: CATLTWRDQEQYF. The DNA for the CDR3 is TGTGCCACCCTGACGTGGCGGGACCAGGAGCAGTACTTC.

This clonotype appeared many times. The CDR3 sequence is CASSGNPNTEAFF. Here the CDR3 DNA reads TGTGCCAGCAGCGGGAACCCCAACACTGAAGCTTTCTTT. The V call is TRBV11-2, the J call TRBJ1-1; D gene unclear. V was cut by 5 bases and J by 2 bases, with 9 bases left in between. Germline CDR1 is SGHAT and CDR2 is FQNNGV. CDR3 size: 13 residues. Supplemented by reference TRBV11-2 and TRBJ1-1, the full variable domain reads EAGVAQSPRYKIIEKRQSVAFWCNPISGHATLYWYQQILGQGPKLLIQFQNNGVVDDSQLPKDRFSAERLKGVDSTLKIQPAKLEDSAVYLCASSGNPNTEAFFGQGTRLTVV.

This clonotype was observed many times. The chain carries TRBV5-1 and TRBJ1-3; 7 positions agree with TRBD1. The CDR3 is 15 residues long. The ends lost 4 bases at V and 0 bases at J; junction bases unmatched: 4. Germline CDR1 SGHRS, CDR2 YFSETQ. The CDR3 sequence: CASSPGDSSGNTIYF. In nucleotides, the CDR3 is TGCGCCAGCAGCCCGGGGGACAGCTCTGGAAACACCATATATTTT.

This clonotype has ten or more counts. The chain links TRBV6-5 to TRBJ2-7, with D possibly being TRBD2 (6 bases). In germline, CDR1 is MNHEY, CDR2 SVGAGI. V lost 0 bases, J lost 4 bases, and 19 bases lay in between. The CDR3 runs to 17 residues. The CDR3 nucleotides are TGTGCCAGCAGTTACTCACTCCGGGGGTTAGAGAAATACGAGCAGTACTTC. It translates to CASSYSLRGLEKYEQYF.

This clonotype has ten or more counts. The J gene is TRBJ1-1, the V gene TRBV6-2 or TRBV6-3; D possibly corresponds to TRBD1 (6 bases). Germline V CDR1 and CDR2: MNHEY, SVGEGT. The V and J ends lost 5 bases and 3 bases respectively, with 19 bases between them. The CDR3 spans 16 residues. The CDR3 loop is CASSDPAAGDDTEAFF. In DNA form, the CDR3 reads TGTGCCAGCAGTGACCCCGCCGCAGGGGACGACACTGAAGCTTTCTTT.

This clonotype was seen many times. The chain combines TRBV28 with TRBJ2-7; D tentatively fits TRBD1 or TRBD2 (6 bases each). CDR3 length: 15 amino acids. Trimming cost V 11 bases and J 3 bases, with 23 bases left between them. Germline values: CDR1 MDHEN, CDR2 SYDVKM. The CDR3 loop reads CAVFGGLQPGYEQYF. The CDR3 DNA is TGTGCCGTTTTTGGGGGGCTCCAACCGGGCTACGAGCAGTACTTC.

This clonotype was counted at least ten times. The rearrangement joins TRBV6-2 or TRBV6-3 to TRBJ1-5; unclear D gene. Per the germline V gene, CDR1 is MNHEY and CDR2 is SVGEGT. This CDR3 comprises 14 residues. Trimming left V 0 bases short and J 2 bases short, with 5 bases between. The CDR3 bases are TGTGCCAGCAGTTACTCCCTTGGCAATCAGCCCCAGCATTTT. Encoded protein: CASSYSLGNQPQHF.

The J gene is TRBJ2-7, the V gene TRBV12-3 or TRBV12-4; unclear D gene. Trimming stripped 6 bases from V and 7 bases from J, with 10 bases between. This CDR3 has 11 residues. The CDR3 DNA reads TGTGCCAGCAGCCGAGTGAGGGAGCAGTACTTC. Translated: CASSRVREQYF.

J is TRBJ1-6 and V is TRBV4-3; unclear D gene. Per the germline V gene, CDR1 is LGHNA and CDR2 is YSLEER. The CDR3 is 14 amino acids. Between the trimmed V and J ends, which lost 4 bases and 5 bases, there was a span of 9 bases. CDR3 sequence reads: CASSRVGDNSPLHF. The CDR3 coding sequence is TGCGCCAGCAGCCGAGTTGGGGATAATTCACCCCTCCACTTT.

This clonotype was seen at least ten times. CDR3 sequence: CASSQVGVATEAFF. CDR3 coding DNA: TGTGCCAGCAGCCAAGTGGGTGTTGCCACTGAAGCTTTCTTT. This chain links TRBV14 with TRBJ1-1, with no clear D. The CDR3 is 14 amino acids. Germline V CDR1 and CDR2: SGHDN, FVKESK. V was pared by 1 base and J by 4 bases, with 10 bases between.

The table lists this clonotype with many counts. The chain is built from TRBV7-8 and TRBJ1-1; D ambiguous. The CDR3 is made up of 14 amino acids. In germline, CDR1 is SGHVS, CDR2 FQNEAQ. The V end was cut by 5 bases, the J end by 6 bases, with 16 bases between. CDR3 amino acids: CASSPFEREAEAFF. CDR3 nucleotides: TGTGCCAGCAGCCCTTTTGAAAGGGAGGCTGAAGCTTTCTTT. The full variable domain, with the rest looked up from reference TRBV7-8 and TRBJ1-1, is GAGVSQSPRYKVAKRGQDVALRCDPISGHVSLFWYQQALGQGPEFLTYFQNEAQLDKSGLPSDRFFAERPEGSVSTLKIQRTQQEDSAVYLCASSPFEREAEAFFGQGTRLTVV.

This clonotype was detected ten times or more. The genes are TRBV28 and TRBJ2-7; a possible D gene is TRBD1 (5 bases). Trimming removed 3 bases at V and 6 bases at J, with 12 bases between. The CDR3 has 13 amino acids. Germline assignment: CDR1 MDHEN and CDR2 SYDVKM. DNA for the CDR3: TGTGCCAGCAGTTTTATGGGGCCCGGCGAGCAGTACTTC. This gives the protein CASSFMGPGEQYF.

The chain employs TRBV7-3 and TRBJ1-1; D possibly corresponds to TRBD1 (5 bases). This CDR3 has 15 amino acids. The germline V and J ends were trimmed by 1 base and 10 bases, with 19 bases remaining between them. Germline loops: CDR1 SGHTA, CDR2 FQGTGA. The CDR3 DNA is TGTGCCAGCAGCTTAAATTTGGGGCAACTTGGAGGAGCTTTCTTT. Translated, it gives CASSLNLGQLGGAFF.

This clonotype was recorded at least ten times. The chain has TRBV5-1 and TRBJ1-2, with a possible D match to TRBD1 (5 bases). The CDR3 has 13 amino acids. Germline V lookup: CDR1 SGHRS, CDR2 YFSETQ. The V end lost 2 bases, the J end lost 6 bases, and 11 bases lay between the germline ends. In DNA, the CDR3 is TGCGCCAGCAGCTTCACAGGCGTGGATGGCTACACCTTC. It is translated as CASSFTGVDGYTF. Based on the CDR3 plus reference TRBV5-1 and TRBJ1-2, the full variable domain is KAGVTQTPRYLIKTRGQQVTLSCSPISGHRSVSWYQQTPGQGLQFLFEYFSETQRNKGNFPGRFSGRQFSNSRSEMNVSTLELGDSALYLCASSFTGVDGYTFGSGTRLTVV.

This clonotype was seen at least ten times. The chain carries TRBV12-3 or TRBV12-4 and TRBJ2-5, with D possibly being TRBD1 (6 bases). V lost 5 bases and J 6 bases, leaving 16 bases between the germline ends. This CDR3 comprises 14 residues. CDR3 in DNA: TGTGCCAGCAGTCAGATACAGGGAACAAAGACCCAGTACTTC. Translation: CASSQIQGTKTQYF.

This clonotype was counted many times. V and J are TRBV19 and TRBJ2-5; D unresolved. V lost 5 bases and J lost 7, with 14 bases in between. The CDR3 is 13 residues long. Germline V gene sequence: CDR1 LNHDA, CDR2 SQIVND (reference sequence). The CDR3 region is CASSPRRLVTQYF. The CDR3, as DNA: TGTGCCAGTAGTCCCCGACGGCTCGTGACCCAGTACTTC.

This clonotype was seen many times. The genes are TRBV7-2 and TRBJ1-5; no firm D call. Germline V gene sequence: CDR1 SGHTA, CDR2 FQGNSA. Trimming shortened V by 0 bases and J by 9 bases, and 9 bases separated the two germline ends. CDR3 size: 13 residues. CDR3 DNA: TGTGCCAGCAGCTTAGCGCTCACGGGGCCCCAGCATTTT. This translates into CASSLALTGPQHF.

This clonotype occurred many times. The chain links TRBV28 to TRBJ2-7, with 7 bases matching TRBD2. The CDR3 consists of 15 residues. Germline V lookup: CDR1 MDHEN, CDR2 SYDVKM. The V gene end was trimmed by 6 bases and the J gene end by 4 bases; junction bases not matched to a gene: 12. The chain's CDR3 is CASRGGGAGWYEQYF. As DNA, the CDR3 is TGTGCCAGCAGGGGGGGAGGGGCAGGGTGGTACGAGCAGTACTTC.

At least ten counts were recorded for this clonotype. In DNA form, the CDR3 reads TGTGCCAGCAGCCCTAGTTCGGGTGTCGAGCAGTACTTC. Protein product: CASSPSSGVEQYF. V usage is TRBV7-6 and J usage is TRBJ2-7; no firm D call. The germline CDR1 and CDR2 sequences are SGHVS and FNYEAQ. The ends were cut back, 5 bases at V and 6 bases at J, with 14 bases in the middle. The CDR3 sequence is 13 residues long.

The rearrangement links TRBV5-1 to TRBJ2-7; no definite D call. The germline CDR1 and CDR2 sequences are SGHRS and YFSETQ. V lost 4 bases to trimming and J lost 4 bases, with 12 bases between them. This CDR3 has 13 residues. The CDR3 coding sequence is TGCGCCAGCAGCCACGGACCGCGATACGAGCAGTACTTC. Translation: CASSHGPRYEQYF. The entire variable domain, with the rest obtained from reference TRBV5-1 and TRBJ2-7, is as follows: KAGVTQTPRYLIKTRGQQVTLSCSPISGHRSVSWYQQTPGQGLQFLFEYFSETQRNKGNFPGRFSGRQFSNSRSEMNVSTLELGDSALYLCASSHGPRYEQYFGPGTRLTVT.

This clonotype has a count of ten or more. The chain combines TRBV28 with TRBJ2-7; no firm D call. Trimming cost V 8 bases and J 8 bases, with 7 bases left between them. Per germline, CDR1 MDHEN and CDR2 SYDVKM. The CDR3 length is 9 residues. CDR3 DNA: TGTGCCAGCCGTTACAAGCAGTACTTC. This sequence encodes CASRYKQYF.

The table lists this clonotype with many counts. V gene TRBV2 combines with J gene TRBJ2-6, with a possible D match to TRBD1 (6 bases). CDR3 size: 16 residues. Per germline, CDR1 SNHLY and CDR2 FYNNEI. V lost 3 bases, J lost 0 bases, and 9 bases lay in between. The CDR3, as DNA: TGTGCCAGCAGTGATTTGGGGGCCTCTGGGGCCAACGTCCTGACTTTC. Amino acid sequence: CASSDLGASGANVLTF.

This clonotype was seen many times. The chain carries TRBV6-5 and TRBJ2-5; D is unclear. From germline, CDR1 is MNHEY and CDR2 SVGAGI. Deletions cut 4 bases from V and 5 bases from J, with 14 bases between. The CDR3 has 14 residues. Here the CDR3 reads CASSFPGPRETQYF. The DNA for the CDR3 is TGTGCCAGCAGTTTCCCGGGTCCGAGGGAGACCCAGTACTTC.

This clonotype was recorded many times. The CDR3 DNA sequence: TGTGCCAGCAGCCCCGGGGATTCCCACTACGAGCAGTACTTC. This sequence encodes CASSPGDSHYEQYF. This sequence joins TRBV12-3 or TRBV12-4 and TRBJ2-7; maybe TRBD2 (5 bases). The V gene lost 6 bases and the J gene lost 3 bases, with 15 bases spanning the gap. The CDR3 has 14 amino acids.

Written as DNA, the CDR3 is TGTGCCAGCAGCTTGGGGACAGGGGTTGGGGAGCAGTACTTC. Translated: CASSLGTGVGEQYF. This rearrangement joins TRBV7-9 to TRBJ2-7; the match to TRBD1 covers 10 bases. The germline CDR1 and CDR2 sequences are SEHNR and FQNEAQ (reference sequence). The V and J ends lost 3 bases and 7 bases, in that order; junction bases with no gene match: 6. The length of the CDR3 is 14 residues.

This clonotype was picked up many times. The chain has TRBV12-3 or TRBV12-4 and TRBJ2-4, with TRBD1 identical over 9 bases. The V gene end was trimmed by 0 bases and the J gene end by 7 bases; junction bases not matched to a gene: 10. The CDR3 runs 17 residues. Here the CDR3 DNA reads TGTGCCAGCAGTTTAGCGGGACAGGGTCTGGGGAAGAACATTCAGTACTTC. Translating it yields CASSLAGQGLGKNIQYF.

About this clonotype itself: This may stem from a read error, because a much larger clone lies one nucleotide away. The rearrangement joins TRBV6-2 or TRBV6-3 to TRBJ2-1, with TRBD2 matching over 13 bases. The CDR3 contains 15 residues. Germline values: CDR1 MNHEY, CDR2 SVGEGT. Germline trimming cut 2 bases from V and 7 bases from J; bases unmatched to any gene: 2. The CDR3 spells CASSYPTSGGNEQFF. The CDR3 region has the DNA TGTGCCAGCAGTTACCCGACTAGCGGGGGGAATGAGCAGTTCTTC.

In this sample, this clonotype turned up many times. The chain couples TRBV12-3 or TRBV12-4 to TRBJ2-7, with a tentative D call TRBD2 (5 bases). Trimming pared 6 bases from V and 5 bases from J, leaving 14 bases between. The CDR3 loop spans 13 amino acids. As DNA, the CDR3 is TGTGCCAGCAGGCGGGCGGGTTTAAACGAGCAGTACTTC. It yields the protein CASRRAGLNEQYF.

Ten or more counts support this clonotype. Here the CDR3 reads CASSWGGDSYSPLHF. The DNA for the CDR3 is TGTGCCAGCAGTTGGGGGGGGGACTCATATTCACCCCTCCACTTT. The chain recombines TRBV28 with TRBJ1-6; perhaps TRBD1 as D (5 bases). Germline V CDR1 and CDR2: MDHEN, SYDVKM. The V and J ends lost 4 bases and 8 bases respectively, with 15 bases between them. The CDR3 is 15 amino acids.

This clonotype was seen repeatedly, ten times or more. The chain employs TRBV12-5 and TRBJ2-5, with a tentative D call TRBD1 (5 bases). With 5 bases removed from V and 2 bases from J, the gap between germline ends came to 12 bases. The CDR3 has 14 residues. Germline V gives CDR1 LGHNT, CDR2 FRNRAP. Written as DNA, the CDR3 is TGTGCTAGTGGTCCCGGACACCAACAAGAGACCCAGTACTTC. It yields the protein CASGPGHQQETQYF.